Shown below are 12 T cell receptor beta chains from a single sample sequenced in a study of cytomegalovirus exposure and HLA in healthy donors. A multiplex PCR was run with 60 Vbeta primers and 13 Jbeta primers. Profiling relied on immunoSEQ multiplex PCR, and the TCRdb table lists in-frame clones only, not all of them. This sample has roughly 160,000 clones, with around three quarters found just once. The sequencing input was PBMCs. Receptor source: a woman aged 45-65 years in good health and CMV-seropositive.

J is TRBJ2-7 and V is TRBV6-5, with D perhaps TRBD1 (5 bases). From germline, CDR1 is MNHEY and CDR2 SVGAGI. The CDR3 length is 14 residues. V was trimmed by 6 bases and J by 3 bases, leaving 15 bases between them. The DNA for the CDR3 is TGTGCCAGCAGACGACGACAGCCTTACTACGAGCAGTACTTC. This codes for CASRRRQPYYEQYF.

V gene TRBV4-3 combines with J gene TRBJ2-7; TRBD2 matches 12 bases. With 8 bases clipped from V and 0 bases from J, the junction kept 14 bases outside the gene matches. Germline CDR1 LGHNA, CDR2 YSLEER. This CDR3 comprises 18 residues. As DNA, the CDR3 is TGCGCCAGCTCTGTCCGGACTAGCGGGGCGGGCCCCTCCTACGAGCAGTACTTC. Amino acids: CASSVRTSGAGPSYEQYF.

This chain connects TRBV9 to TRBJ1-1, with TRBD1 identical over 10 bases. J gave up 5 bases and V 3 bases, and 1 base lay outside the gene matches. The CDR3 totals 13 residues. Per germline, CDR1 SGDLS and CDR2 YYNGEE. CDR3 loop: CASSGTGGTEAFF. CDR3 nucleotides: TGTGCCAGCAGCGGGACAGGGGGGACTGAAGCTTTCTTT. The whole variable domain, remainder taken from reference TRBV9 and TRBJ1-1, is DSGVTQTPKHLITATGQRVTLRCSPRSGDLSVYWYQQSLDQGLQFLIQYYNGEERAKGNILERFSAQQFPDLHSELNLSSLELGDSALYFCASSGTGGTEAFFGQGTRLTVV.

V is TRBV2 and J is TRBJ2-5; 7 bases match TRBD2. The CDR3 sequence is 12 residues long. Germline CDR1 is SNHLY and CDR2 is FYNNEI. V dropped 7 bases and J dropped 4; count of bases not matched to a gene: 3. CDR3 in DNA: TGTGCCAGCACCCGACTAGCAGAGACCCAGTACTTC. This sequence encodes CASTRLAETQYF.

This chain uses TRBV18 with TRBJ1-4; 10 bases are shared with TRBD1. The CDR3 has 16 amino acids. From germline, CDR1 is KGHSH and CDR2 LQKENI. The V gene end was trimmed by 6 bases and the J gene end by 2 bases; junction bases not matched to a gene: 6. The CDR3 spells CASSRGQGGTNEKLFF. The CDR3 DNA follows: TGTGCCAGCTCCCGTGGACAGGGGGGCACTAATGAAAAACTGTTTTTT. The whole variable domain, filled in from reference TRBV18 and TRBJ1-4, reads NAGVMQNPRHLVRRRGQEARLRCSPMKGHSHVYWYRQLPEEGLKFMVYLQKENIIDESGMPKERFSAEFPKEGPSILRIQQVVRGDSAAYFCASSRGQGGTNEKLFFGSGTQLSVL.

This chain links TRBV6-6 with TRBJ1-2; 7 bases are a match to TRBD1. Unmatched junction bases numbered 6, after V lost 0 bases and J lost 8 bases. The CDR3 sequence is 14 residues long. Germline V gene lookup returns CDR1 MNHNY and CDR2 SVGAGI (reference sequence). The CDR3 sequence: CASSYSWDSSGYTF. In DNA, the CDR3 is TGTGCCAGCAGTTACTCATGGGACAGCTCCGGCTACACCTTC.

The J gene is TRBJ1-1, the V gene TRBV4-3; D gene unclear. The V gene's germline CDR1 is LGHNA and CDR2 YSLEER. This CDR3 has 15 amino acids. The V and J ends lost 0 bases and 0 bases respectively, with 8 bases between them. CDR3 sequence reads: CASSQEGAVNTEAFF. Here the CDR3 DNA reads TGCGCCAGCAGCCAAGAAGGCGCGGTGAACACTGAAGCTTTCTTT.

The chain joins TRBV13 to TRBJ2-5; 7 bases fit TRBD2. The J call is doubtful: the DNA matches TRBJ2-7 better. The CDR3 spans 16 residues. CDR1 and CDR2 (germline): PRHDT, FYEKMQ (reference sequence). CDR3 amino acids: CASSLAPWGGEGEQYF. In DNA, the CDR3 is TGTGCCAGCAGCTTAGCCCCTTGGGGGGGGGAAGGCGAGCAGTACTTC.

The V call is TRBV9, the J call TRBJ1-3, with D uncertain. The length of the CDR3 is 14 residues. Trimming took off 3 bases at V and 0 bases at J, with 7 bases between the two ends. Germline values: CDR1 SGDLS, CDR2 YYNGEE. DNA for the CDR3: TGTGCCAGCAGCGAGGGAGGCTCTGGAAACACCATATATTTT. Protein: CASSEGGSGNTIYF.

This clone has a single count. The chain couples TRBV9 to TRBJ2-1; a weak D match, TRBD1 (6 bases). The germline CDR1 and CDR2 sequences are SGDLS and YYNGEE. Trimming pared 4 bases from V and 4 bases from J, leaving 15 bases between. This CDR3 region has 15 residues. CDR3 protein: CASSTPPDSYNEQFF. The CDR3, as DNA: TGTGCCAGCAGCACCCCACCGGACAGTTACAATGAGCAGTTCTTC.

V and J are TRBV28 and TRBJ2-2; D uncertain. The CDR3 has 16 amino acids. Germline CDR1 MDHEN, CDR2 SYDVKM. Trimming shortened V by 6 bases and J by 0 bases, and 14 bases separated the two germline ends. The CDR3 sequence is CASSPLLRANTGELFF. CDR3 in DNA: TGTGCCAGCAGCCCCCTCTTAAGAGCGAACACCGGGGAGCTGTTTTTT.

This clone was picked up a small number of times. The genes are TRBV30 and TRBJ2-7; a weak D match, TRBD1 (6 bases). The CDR3 spans 12 residues. Germline V gene data show CDR1 as GTSNPN and CDR2 as SVGIG (reference sequence). Trimming left V 5 bases short and J 3 bases short, with 11 bases between. CDR3 DNA: TGTGCCTGGGGGAACAGGGTCTACGAGCAGTACTTC. Translation gives CAWGNRVYEQYF.